The entry that follows covers one T cell receptor (beta chain) sequence. The sample originates from a study of blood T cell repertoires in COVID-19. The CDR3 is 15 residues long. Germline V gene data show CDR1 as SGHVS and CDR2 as FQNEAQ. V lost 4 bases and J lost 2; bases outside the gene matches: 6. The repertoire was sequenced with immunoSEQ multiplex PCR; TCRdb's copy has only in-frame clones and lacks some. The table lists roughly 150,000 clones, roughly nine tenths of them singletons. The chain combines TRBV7-8 with TRBJ2-7; the match to TRBD1 covers 9 bases. The receptor was derived from a woman between 70 and 85 years old with acute or convalescent COVID-19. The sequenced material came from peripheral blood. CDR3 in DNA: TGTGCCAGCAGCTACGTGGGGACAGGGACCTACGAGCAGTACTTC. Translating it yields CASSYVGTGTYEQYF.